This T cell receptor (beta chain) was sequenced in a study of radiotherapy plus CTLA-4 blockade in lung cancer. Turning to this clone: Antigen: not known.

This table comes from immunoSEQ multiplex PCR, and its TCRdb copy is limited to in-frame clones, with some not included. The table records some 30,000 clones, around 80% of them present only once. General study results and limits: According to reports, early shifts in blood T cell clones, alongside interferon-beta, forecast response most accurately.

Germline trimming cut 0 bases from V and 2 bases from J; bases unmatched to any gene: 3. Germline V gene lookup returns CDR1 SGDLS and CDR2 YYNGEE. The CDR3 is made up of 15 amino acids. Ipilimumab CTLA-4 blockade and focal radiation were given to patients with chemo-refractory metastatic non-small-cell lung cancer. The TCR originated in a human donor with non-small cell lung cancer who had stable disease on radiotherapy plus ipilimumab. V is TRBV9 and J is TRBJ2-3, with 7 bases that match TRBD2. The sample here was peripheral blood, taken from a patient treated with radiotherapy plus ipilimumab. The CDR3 reads CASSVGAGPTDTQYF. For the CDR3, the DNA is TGTGCCAGCAGCGTAGGAGCGGGGCCCACAGATACGCAGTATTTT.